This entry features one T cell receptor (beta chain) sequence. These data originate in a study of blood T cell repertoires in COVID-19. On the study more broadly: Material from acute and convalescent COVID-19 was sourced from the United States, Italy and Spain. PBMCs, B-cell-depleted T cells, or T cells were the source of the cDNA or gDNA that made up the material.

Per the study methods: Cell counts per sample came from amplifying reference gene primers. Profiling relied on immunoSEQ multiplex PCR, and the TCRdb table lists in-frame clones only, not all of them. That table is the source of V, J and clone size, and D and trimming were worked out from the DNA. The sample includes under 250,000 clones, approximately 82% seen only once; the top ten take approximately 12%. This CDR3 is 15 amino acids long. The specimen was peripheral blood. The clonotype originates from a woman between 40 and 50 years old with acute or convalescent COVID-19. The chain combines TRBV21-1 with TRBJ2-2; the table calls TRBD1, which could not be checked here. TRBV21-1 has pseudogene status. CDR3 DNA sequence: TGTGCCAGCACCCCCGGGACAGGGGGGCCCGGGGAGCTGTTTTTT. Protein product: CASTPGTGGPGELFF.